This T cell receptor (beta chain) stems from a study of brain metastases from non-small cell lung cancer. There are 15 residues in the CDR3. Trimming cost V 7 bases and J 1 base, with 15 bases left between them. Looked up from germline, CDR1 is MNHEY and CDR2 is SVGAGI. Some clones are missing from TCRdb's copy, which holds only in-frame ones; the method was immunoSEQ multiplex PCR. The repertoire consists of about a thousand clones, with roughly 91% occurring once and the leading ten covering roughly 7.8%. The chain combines TRBV6-5 with TRBJ2-3, with D maybe TRBD2 (7 bases). Sequenced input: tumor-adjacent normal tissue. This clonotype was obtained from a donor at least 40 years old with non-small cell lung cancer. The CDR3 sequence: CASTDGGAGTDTQYF. CDR3 nucleotide sequence: TGTGCCAGCACCGATGGGGGGGCTGGCACAGATACGCAGTATTTT.